Below are 21 T cell receptor beta chains sequenced from a single sample in a study of shared clonotypes between healthy human individuals. Data came from immunoSEQ multiplex PCR; TCRdb stores just in-frame clones and leaves some out. The data show roughly 2,300,000 clones, around 92% seen once. Sequenced: naive CD4+ T cells from PBMCs. The sample's subset: CD45RA+ positively selected. The receptors were sampled from a man between 18 and 29 years old in good health. Some clones in this sample may be carry-over from other donors' samples.

This chain joins TRBV2 and TRBJ1-4; TRBD1 aligns across 7 bases. CDR1 SNHLY and CDR2 FYNNEI come from the germline V gene. This CDR3 has 16 amino acids. V lost 6 bases, J lost 7 bases, and 14 bases stayed unmatched. CDR3 amino acids: CASRYTRRGFFEKLFF. The DNA for the CDR3 is TGTGCCAGCAGATATACCCGCAGGGGGTTTTTTGAAAAACTGTTTTTT. Variable domain in full (rest from reference TRBV2 and TRBJ1-4): EPEVTQTPSHQVTQMGQEVILRCVPISNHLYFYWYRQILGQKVEFLVSFYNNEISEKSEIFDDQFSVERPDGSNFTLKIRSTKLEDSAMYFCASRYTRRGFFEKLFFGSGTQLSVL.

The rearrangement joins TRBV28 to TRBJ1-1, with D uncertain. CDR3 length: 14 amino acids. V lost 2 bases, J lost 11 bases, and 18 bases lay in between. Germline CDR1 MDHEN, CDR2 SYDVKM. The CDR3 loop is CASSLRLRPIVAFF. The CDR3 nucleotides read TGTGCCAGCAGTTTAAGGTTGAGGCCGATTGTGGCTTTCTTT.

The gene calls are TRBV5-1 and TRBJ2-7; the match to TRBD2 covers 13 bases. V shed 6 bases and J 6 bases; nucleotides not matched to a gene: 9. Germline V CDR1 and CDR2: SGHRS, YFSETQ. The CDR3 has 15 amino acids. The CDR3 DNA reads TGCGCCAGCATCGAACTAGCGGGAGGGCCGGGCGAGCAGTACTTC. Its translation is CASIELAGGPGEQYF.

The CDR3 region is CASSPSQQGLYGYTF. The CDR3, as DNA: TGTGCCAGCAGTCCGTCACAACAGGGCCTCTATGGCTACACCTTC. J is TRBJ1-2 and V is TRBV27; D is possibly TRBD1 (6 bases). Germline values: CDR1 MNHEY, CDR2 SMNVEV (reference sequence). This CDR3 is 15 amino acids long. Trimming shortened V by 5 bases and J by 4 bases, and 17 bases separated the two germline ends.

The V gene is TRBV4-2, the J gene TRBJ2-7; 8 bases map to TRBD2. Germline CDR1 LGHNA, CDR2 YNFKEQ. The CDR3 spans 16 residues. Trimming removed 3 bases from V and 2 bases from J; junction bases left unmatched: 9. The DNA of the CDR3 is TGTGCCAGCAGCCATTCAATTAGCGGGATAACCTACGAGCAGTACTTC. This encodes CASSHSISGITYEQYF.

V is TRBV11-1 and J is TRBJ2-1; the D gene is possibly TRBD2 (5 bases). Trimming took 1 base from V and 7 from J, leaving 11 bases between them. The CDR3 totals 14 residues. Germline assignment: CDR1 SGHAT and CDR2 FQDESV (reference sequence). The CDR3 protein is CASSLGPSGNEQFF. The CDR3, as DNA: TGTGCCAGCAGCTTAGGACCCAGCGGAAATGAGCAGTTCTTC. The entire variable domain, with the rest obtained from reference TRBV11-1 and TRBJ2-1, is as follows: EAEVAQSPRYKITEKSQAVAFWCDPISGHATLYWYRQILGQGPELLVQFQDESVVDDSQLPKDRFSAERLKGVDSTLKIQPAELGDSAMYLCASSLGPSGNEQFFGPGTRLTVL.

This chain joins TRBV18 and TRBJ2-7; 7 nucleotides line up with TRBD2. From germline, CDR1 is KGHSH and CDR2 LQKENI. Trimming removed 6 bases from V and 7 bases from J; junction bases left unmatched: 3. The CDR3 covers 11 residues. CDR3 residues: CASSSGGEQYF. The CDR3 coding sequence is TGTGCCAGCTCGTCGGGGGGAGAGCAGTACTTC.

This sequence joins TRBV9 and TRBJ2-5; 9 bases fit TRBD2. Germline CDR1 SGDLS, CDR2 YYNGEE. This CDR3 contains 17 residues. The trim removed 0 bases at V and 4 bases at J, leaving 10 bases unmatched. For the CDR3, the DNA is TGTGCCAGCAGCGTAGGTGGCGGGAGGGCCCTCGGAGAGACCCAGTACTTC. Protein sequence: CASSVGGGRALGETQYF.

The chain links TRBV28 to TRBJ2-5; possible D gene TRBD2, 6 bases. The V and J ends lost 1 base and 7 bases respectively, with 13 bases between them. Germline assignment: CDR1 MDHEN and CDR2 SYDVKM. CDR3 length: 14 residues. CDR3 DNA: TGTGCCAGCAGTTTATCCGGCTGGCGGGGGACCCAGTACTTC. Protein sequence: CASSLSGWRGTQYF.

The V gene is TRBV5-6, the J gene TRBJ1-6, with 7 bases matching TRBD1. Looked up from germline, CDR1 is SGHDT and CDR2 is YYEEEE. The CDR3 contains 16 residues. The V segment lost 4 bases and the J segment 6 bases; nucleotides outside the gene matches: 10. CDR3 sequence: CASSLARGSRNSPLHF. CDR3 nucleotide sequence: TGTGCCAGCAGCCTGGCCAGGGGGTCGCGTAATTCACCCCTCCACTTT.

The chain is built from TRBV6-5 and TRBJ1-5; no firm D call. CDR1 and CDR2 (germline): MNHEY, SVGAGI. This CDR3 spans 13 amino acids. Between the trimmed V and J ends, which lost 6 bases and 4 bases, there was a span of 10 bases. The DNA for the CDR3 is TGTGCCAGCAGGAGGGCAGTGAATCAGCCCCAGCATTTT. The encoded protein is CASRRAVNQPQHF.

The J gene is TRBJ1-1, the V gene TRBV2, with D possibly TRBD1 on 5 matching bases. Per the germline V gene, CDR1 is SNHLY and CDR2 is FYNNEI. The CDR3 has 14 amino acids. The V end was cut by 6 bases, the J end by 8 bases, with 19 bases between. As DNA, the CDR3 is TGTGCCAGCAGCGCAACCTCCCTGGGGACCGAAGCTTTCTTT. It yields the protein CASSATSLGTEAFF.

This chain connects TRBV5-5 to TRBJ1-5, with D perhaps matching TRBD1 (5 bases). The CDR3 is 17 amino acids. Germline lookup yields CDR1 SGHKS and CDR2 YYEKEE (reference sequence). Trimming left V 0 bases short and J 3 bases short, with 16 bases between. In DNA, the CDR3 is TGTGCCAGCAGCTTGGGACAGCGGGGTTTGGACAATCAGCCCCAGCATTTT. It specifies CASSLGQRGLDNQPQHF.

The V and J genes are TRBV20-1 and TRBJ1-2; no clear D. V was pared by 6 bases and J by 8 bases, with 10 bases between. The length of the CDR3 is 10 residues. The V gene's germline CDR1 is DFQATT and CDR2 SNEGSKA (reference sequence). CDR3 residues: CSAHPGGYTF. The CDR3 DNA reads TGCAGTGCACACCCCGGGGGCTACACCTTC.

The V call is TRBV10-3, the J call TRBJ2-1, with D perhaps matching TRBD1 (5 bases). This CDR3 contains 16 residues. Per the germline V gene, CDR1 is ENHRY and CDR2 is SYGVKD. The V and J ends lost 2 bases and 0 bases respectively, with 11 bases between them. The CDR3 coding sequence is TGTGCCATCAGTGAGGGGGCGGCAAACTCCTACAATGAGCAGTTCTTC. Translated, it gives CAISEGAANSYNEQFF.

The V gene is TRBV6-1, the J gene TRBJ2-7, with D possibly being TRBD2 (6 bases). The CDR3 is 14 residues long. Germline assignment: CDR1 MNHNS and CDR2 SASEGT. V lost 7 bases and J lost 6, with 19 bases in between. CDR3 DNA sequence: TGTGCCAGCACTTTGGAGGGTAGCGAAAGCGAGCAGTACTTC. Its translation is CASTLEGSESEQYF.

This chain connects TRBV27 to TRBJ1-2; D unresolved. The CDR3 spans 17 residues. The germline gives CDR1 MNHEY, CDR2 SMNVEV (reference sequence). V was trimmed by 7 bases and J by 8 bases, leaving 29 bases between them. CDR3 region: CASTRTSQIFNLYGYTF. Here the CDR3 DNA reads TGTGCCAGCACCCGAACGTCCCAGATATTCAATCTATACGGCTACACCTTC.

The gene calls are TRBV2 and TRBJ2-7, with 7 bases fitting TRBD1. The CDR3 has 15 amino acids. Germline V gene sequence: CDR1 SNHLY, CDR2 FYNNEI. V lost 3 bases to trimming and J lost 3 bases; unmatched junction nucleotides: 8. The CDR3 bases are TGTGCCAGCAGTGATAGGGACAGAAGGAACTACGAGCAGTACTTC. The encoded protein is CASSDRDRRNYEQYF.

CDR3 nucleotide sequence: TGTGCCAGCAGCTTGGCATTTAGCGGAGCTATAAGGGGGACAGATACGCAGTATTTT. The encoded protein is CASSLAFSGAIRGTDTQYF. The chain carries TRBV5-4 and TRBJ2-3; either TRBD1 or TRBD2 may supply D (6 bases each). The ends were cut back, 0 bases at V and 3 bases at J, with 23 bases in the middle. The CDR3 length is 19 residues. The germline V gene encodes CDR1 SGHNT and CDR2 YYREEE (reference sequence).

The gene calls are TRBV6-1 and TRBJ1-2, with D uncertain. Germline V gives CDR1 MNHNS, CDR2 SASEGT. The CDR3 sequence is 13 residues long. V gave up 10 bases and J gave up 3 bases, with 15 bases separating them. CDR3 nucleotides: TGTGCCACCACGTTCGGGGTAGACTATGGCTACACCTTC. This translates into CATTFGVDYGYTF.

As concerns this clone: The identical CDR3 is also encoded by other nucleotide sequences in the sample. This chain uses TRBV5-1 with TRBJ1-5, with unresolved D. Trimming stripped 0 bases from V and 2 bases from J, with 6 bases between. Germline assignment: CDR1 SGHRS and CDR2 YFSETQ. The CDR3 covers 14 residues. DNA of the CDR3: TGCGCCAGCAGCTTGGACGGTGGCAATCAGCCCCAGCATTTT. Its protein product is CASSLDGGNQPQHF.